This T cell receptor (beta chain) originates from a study of regulatory dendritic cells for organ transplantation. The method was immunoSEQ multiplex PCR; TCRdb's version includes in-frame clones alone and lacks a portion of them. Of tens of thousands of clones listed, roughly 69% are singletons. V lost 5 bases to trimming and J lost 0 bases, with 11 bases between them. Germline assignment: CDR1 SEHNR and CDR2 FQNEAQ (reference sequence). The CDR3 is made up of 15 amino acids. This clone has a single count. Material: memory CD4+ T cells from blood. Subset meaning: CD45RO+ memory T cells. This receptor was obtained from a human donor in good health. This rearrangement joins TRBV7-9 to TRBJ1-3; D remains ambiguous. As DNA, the CDR3 is TGTGCCAGCAGCCCGGGAGCTTCCTCTGGAAACACCATATATTTT. This sequence encodes CASSPGASSGNTIYF.